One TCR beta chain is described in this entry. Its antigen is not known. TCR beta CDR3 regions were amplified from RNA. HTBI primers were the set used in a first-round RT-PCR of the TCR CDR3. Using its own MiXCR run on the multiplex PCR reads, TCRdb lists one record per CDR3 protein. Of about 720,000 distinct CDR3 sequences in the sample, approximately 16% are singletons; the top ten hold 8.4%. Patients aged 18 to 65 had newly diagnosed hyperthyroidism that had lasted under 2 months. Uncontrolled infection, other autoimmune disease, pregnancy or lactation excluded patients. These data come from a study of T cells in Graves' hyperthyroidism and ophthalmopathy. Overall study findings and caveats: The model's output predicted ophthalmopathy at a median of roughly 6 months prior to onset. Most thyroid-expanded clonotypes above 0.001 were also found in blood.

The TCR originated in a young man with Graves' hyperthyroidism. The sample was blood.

In nucleotides, the CDR3 is TGTGCCACCCGACGCGTGGGGGGCTCCTACAATGAGCAGTTCTTC. Amino acid sequence: CATRRVGGSYNEQFF. The chain uses TRBV15 and TRBJ2-1, with a weak D call TRBD2 (6 bases). The germline V gene has CDR1 LNHNV and CDR2 YYDKDF (reference sequence). The CDR3 spans 15 residues. V shed 8 bases and J shed 0 bases, with 14 bases lying between them. The variable domain in full, with the rest retrieved from reference TRBV15 and TRBJ2-1, is DAMVIQNPRYQVTQFGKPVTLSCSQTLNHNVMYWYQQKSSQAPKLLFHYYDKDFNNEADTPDNFQSRRPNTSFCFLDIRSPGLGDTAMYLCATRRVGGSYNEQFFGPGTRLTVL.